The 13 T cell receptor beta chains below all came from one sample that was sequenced in a study of T cell repertoires in cytomegalovirus infection. A single record per CDR3 protein comes from TCRdb applying MiXCR to the reads. The table records roughly 280,000 distinct CDR3 sequences, less than 25% of them present only once. Antigens of these TCRs are unknown. The material sequenced was cultured PBMCs, taken from culture after CMV antigen stimulation. The source of these receptors is a human donor in good health (CMV status not recorded). Some clones in this sample may be carry-over from other donors' samples.

The sample holds many counts of this clonotype. V and J are TRBV10-2 and TRBJ1-2, with D unclear. V lost 4 bases and J 8 bases, leaving 14 bases between the germline ends. CDR1 and CDR2 from the germline V gene are WSHSY and SAAADI. This CDR3 region has 13 residues. DNA for the CDR3: TGCGCCAGCAGTGGAGGCAGAGAGTCCGGCTACACCTTC. Translating gives CASSGGRESGYTF.

This clonotype was picked up a small number of times. This chain uses TRBV6-2 or TRBV6-3 with TRBJ1-4; tentative D call: TRBD1 (6 bases). The V and J ends lost 7 bases and 7 bases respectively, with 28 bases between them. The CDR3 contains 18 residues. CDR1 MNHEY and CDR2 SVGEGT come from the germline V gene. DNA for the CDR3: TGTGCCAGCACCCCCGAGGGGGTTTTGGGCAACTATGTTGAAAAACTGTTTTTT. Protein sequence: CASTPEGVLGNYVEKLFF.

CDR3 region: CSARVEGFHGYTF. As DNA, the CDR3 is TGCAGTGCTAGAGTGGAAGGGTTCCATGGCTACACCTTC. V is TRBV20-1 and J is TRBJ1-2; no firm D call. With 1 base removed from V and 6 bases from J, the gap between germline ends came to 12 bases. The CDR3 runs to 13 residues. Germline V gives CDR1 DFQATT, CDR2 SNEGSKA (reference sequence).

The J gene is TRBJ2-7, the V gene TRBV20-1; D is ambiguous. The CDR3 sequence is 14 residues long. Looked up from germline, CDR1 is DFQATT and CDR2 is SNEGSKA (reference sequence). Trimming removed 0 bases at V and 4 bases at J, with 13 bases between. Here the CDR3 DNA reads TGCAGTGCTAGAGAGCGTCTTCAGTATTACGAGCAGTACTTC. This encodes CSARERLQYYEQYF.

This clonotype has ten or more counts. The chain carries TRBV7-8 and TRBJ2-1, with 8 bases matching TRBD1. CDR3 length equals 15 residues. V lost 5 bases, J lost 7 bases, and 10 bases stayed unmatched. CDR1 is SGHVS, CDR2 FQNEAQ, per germline. The CDR3 sequence: CASSQWTGLGNEQFF. CDR3 DNA: TGTGCCAGCAGCCAATGGACAGGGCTTGGGAATGAGCAGTTCTTC.

The chain is built from TRBV28 and TRBJ2-7; 9 nucleotides agree with TRBD2. V shed 6 bases and J 0 bases; nucleotides not matched to a gene: 6. The CDR3 has 15 residues. The V gene's germline CDR1 is MDHEN and CDR2 SYDVKM. The CDR3 here is CASSLRLAASYEQYF. CDR3 nucleotide sequence: TGTGCCAGCAGCCTCCGACTAGCGGCCTCCTACGAGCAGTACTTC.

This clonotype was found a few times. The chain recombines TRBV11-3 with TRBJ1-1; TRBD1 agrees at 12 bases. Losses at the gene ends were 2 bases for V and 1 base for J; bases not matched to a gene: 14. Germline CDR1 and CDR2: SGHNT and YENEEA. The CDR3 runs to 20 residues. The CDR3 here is CASSLLTSGTGGGGNTEAFF. The CDR3 DNA follows: TGTGCCAGCAGCTTACTGACCTCCGGGACAGGGGGCGGCGGGAACACTGAAGCTTTCTTT.

Only a few counts were recorded for this clonotype. This chain joins TRBV18 and TRBJ2-7; TRBD2 is a possible D gene (5 bases). Germline lookup yields CDR1 KGHSH and CDR2 LQKENI. The germline V and J ends were trimmed by 5 bases and 3 bases, with 14 bases remaining between them. This CDR3 comprises 14 residues. The CDR3, as DNA: TGTGCCAGCTCATACCGGGGATCAAACTACGAGCAGTACTTC. Encoded protein: CASSYRGSNYEQYF. Full variable domain (remainder filled in from reference TRBV18 and TRBJ2-7): NAGVMQNPRHLVRRRGQEARLRCSPMKGHSHVYWYRQLPEEGLKFMVYLQKENIIDESGMPKERFSAEFPKEGPSILRIQQVVRGDSAAYFCASSYRGSNYEQYFGPGTRLTVT.

The rearrangement uses TRBV5-1 and TRBJ2-7; 12 nucleotides line up with TRBD2. Losses at the gene ends were 1 base for V and 1 base for J; bases not matched to a gene: 9. There are 18 residues in the CDR3. Germline-derived CDR1 and CDR2 are SGHRS and YFSETQ. The CDR3 loop is CASSLSGGLAGGSYEQYF. The CDR3 region has the DNA TGCGCCAGCAGCTTGTCCGGAGGGCTAGCGGGAGGGTCCTACGAGCAGTACTTC.

Only a few counts were recorded for this clonotype. The chain joins TRBV28 to TRBJ1-6, with 8 nucleotides matching TRBD1. The CDR3 totals 15 residues. Germline V CDR1 and CDR2: MDHEN, SYDVKM. The trim removed 2 bases at V and 7 bases at J, leaving 4 bases unmatched. The CDR3 loop reads CASSLVQGGNSPLHF. CDR3 nucleotide sequence: TGTGCCAGCAGTTTAGTACAGGGGGGAAATTCACCCCTCCACTTT.

The chain joins TRBV7-9 to TRBJ2-3; 9 bases are a match to TRBD2. V lost 3 bases to trimming and J lost 2 bases; unmatched junction nucleotides: 6. The CDR3 covers 16 residues. Germline-derived CDR1 and CDR2 are SEHNR and FQNEAQ (reference sequence). The CDR3 nucleotides read TGTGCCAGCAGCTTGTTAGCGGGAGTGATCACAGATACGCAGTATTTT. Its translation is CASSLLAGVITDTQYF.

The chain links TRBV7-9 to TRBJ2-1, with unresolved D. Germline loops: CDR1 SEHNR, CDR2 FQNEAQ (reference sequence). The length of the CDR3 is 14 residues. V shed 3 bases and J shed 4 bases, with 10 bases lying between them. The CDR3 loop reads CASSFVPIYNEQFF. In nucleotides, the CDR3 is TGTGCCAGCAGCTTCGTCCCGATTTACAATGAGCAGTTCTTC.

This clonotype was detected a few times. The chain combines TRBV9 with TRBJ1-2; D unclear. Germline loops: CDR1 SGDLS, CDR2 YYNGEE. With 0 bases removed from V and 4 bases from J, the gap between germline ends came to 13 bases. This CDR3 spans 15 amino acids. This CDR3 is CASSVGSATLYGYTF. The CDR3 bases are TGTGCCAGCAGCGTAGGTTCAGCCACCCTCTATGGCTACACCTTC.